Listed below are T cell receptor beta chains from one sample, sequenced in a study of PD-1 blockade in classical Hodgkin lymphoma. TCRdb's copy holds only in-frame clones and misses some; the assay was immunoSEQ multiplex PCR. This table has roughly 140,000 clones, less than 80% appearing once. The source material was peripheral blood mononuclear cells (PBMCs), sampled before the second cycle of nivolumab. The receptors were sampled from a human donor with classical Hodgkin lymphoma. Each CDR3 is given with its conserved first and last residue. A D gene is named only where the DNA matches it firmly. Size tells how often a clone was seen (once, few, many) or the class of an expanded clone, and some rows leave it out.

d_gene: -
abundance: once
v_gene: TRBV4-1
j_gene: TRBJ2-3
CDR3nt: TGCGCCAGCAGCGACCTGGGGGACACAGATACGCAGTATTTT
CDR3aa: CASSDLGDTDTQYF

d_gene: -
abundance: -
v_gene: TRBV4-1
j_gene: TRBJ1-2
CDR3nt: TGCGCCAGCAGCCAAGTCTCCAGGGTCGACTATGGCTACACCTTC
CDR3aa: CASSQVSRVDYGYTF

d_gene: -
abundance: -
v_gene: TRBV6-1
j_gene: TRBJ1-5
CDR3nt: TGTGCCAGCAGTCGTATCGCCTTTAATCAGCCCCAGCATTTT
CDR3aa: CASSRIAFNQPQHF

d_gene: -
abundance: -
v_gene: TRBV2
j_gene: TRBJ1-1
CDR3nt: TGTGCCAGCAGTGATGGTGGGACTGAAGCTTTCTTT
CDR3aa: CASSDGGTEAFF

d_gene: TRBD1
abundance: few
v_gene: TRBV6-1
j_gene: TRBJ2-7
CDR3nt: TGTGCCAGCACCGCCGACAGGGTAATATCCTACGAGCAGTACTTC
CDR3aa: CASTADRVISYEQYF

d_gene: -
abundance: -
v_gene: TRBV6-1
j_gene: TRBJ1-3
CDR3nt: TGTGCCAGCAGTGAAGCCCGGAACTCTGGAAACACCATATATTTT
CDR3aa: CASSEARNSGNTIYF

d_gene: -
abundance: few
v_gene: TRBV11-1
j_gene: TRBJ1-1
CDR3nt: TGTGCCAGCAGCTCAGGGTATCACACTGAAGCTTTCTTT
CDR3aa: CASSSGYHTEAFF

d_gene: -
abundance: -
v_gene: TRBV6-5
j_gene: TRBJ2-7
CDR3nt: TGTGCCAGCAGTTACACGGGACCCTACGAGCAGTACTTC
CDR3aa: CASSYTGPYEQYF

d_gene: -
abundance: -
v_gene: TRBV2
j_gene: TRBJ1-2
CDR3nt: TGTGCCAGCAGTGATAATCAGGCTTACTATGGCTACACCTTC
CDR3aa: CASSDNQAYYGYTF

d_gene: -
abundance: -
v_gene: TRBV2
j_gene: TRBJ2-7
CDR3nt: TGTGCCAGCAGTGAGGTGCGGGGAATCCACGAGCAGTACTTC
CDR3aa: CASSEVRGIHEQYF

d_gene: -
abundance: -
v_gene: TRBV7-9
j_gene: TRBJ2-7
CDR3nt: TGTGCCAGCAGCCACTTATACGAGCAGTACTTC
CDR3aa: CASSHLYEQYF

d_gene: -
abundance: -
v_gene: TRBV6-5
j_gene: TRBJ2-1
CDR3nt: TGTGCCAGCAGTTACATCCAGGTCTCCTACAATGAGCAGTTCTTC
CDR3aa: CASSYIQVSYNEQFF

d_gene: TRBD1
abundance: -
v_gene: TRBV28
j_gene: TRBJ2-3
CDR3nt: TGTGCCAGCAGTCGGGACAGGAACGCAGATACGCAGTATTTT
CDR3aa: CASSRDRNADTQYF

d_gene: TRBD1
abundance: -
v_gene: TRBV7-3
j_gene: TRBJ2-1
CDR3nt: TGTGCCAGCAGCTTGGACAGGAGCTCCTACAATGAGCAGTTCTTC
CDR3aa: CASSLDRSSYNEQFF

d_gene: TRBD1
abundance: -
v_gene: TRBV27
j_gene: TRBJ1-2
CDR3nt: TGTGCCAGCCGGTCAAGGACAGGGCCTAACTATGGCTACACCTTC
CDR3aa: CASRSRTGPNYGYTF

d_gene: TRBD2
abundance: -
v_gene: TRBV28
j_gene: TRBJ2-2
CDR3nt: TGTGCCAGCATTGGGGCGGCTAGCGGAAACACCGGGGAGCTGTTTTTT
CDR3aa: CASIGAASGNTGELFF